The clone carrying this TCR beta chain has a count of ten or more. Its antigen is not known. Germline values: CDR1 SGHRS, CDR2 YFSETQ. J lost 5 bases, V lost 6 bases, and 10 bases had no gene match. The CDR3 loop spans 15 amino acids. This entry is derived from a study of spatial heterogeneity in lung cancer. Study-level information: At a median of approximately 22 months after resection, follow-up PBMC samples were sequenced when available. Study-level results: At tumor resection, ubiquitous expanded TCRs were detected in blood more often than later.

Time point described: blood at routine non-recurrence follow-up after resection. Unsorted whole RNA samples from tumor, nontumor lung or frozen PBMC were sequenced. Each molecule of TCR cDNA was tagged with one unique molecular identifier. One entry per CDR3 protein, called by TCRdb with MiXCR from the 5' RACE reads. The table has about 50,000 distinct CDR3 sequences, around 6.7% seen once. V usage is TRBV5-1 and J usage is TRBJ2-3, with TRBD2 identical over 9 bases. The sequences come from PBMCs, collected at follow-up. The receptor was derived from a female donor with early-stage non-small cell lung cancer. The CDR3 loop reads CASTYRGGAIDTQYF. The CDR3 coding sequence is TGCGCCAGCACCTATCGCGGGGGGGCCATAGATACGCAGTATTTT.